This T cell receptor beta chain was identified during a study of OX40 agonist ivuxolimab in advanced cancers. Clones were read by immunoSEQ multiplex PCR, and TCRdb kept only the in-frame ones, dropping some. This sample has approximately 77,000 clones, with roughly 92% found just once. Germline V gene lookup returns CDR1 MNHEY and CDR2 SMNVEV (reference sequence). CDR3 length: 16 amino acids. After removal of 2 bases from V and 4 bases from J, the junction contained 5 bases not matched to a gene. Material: CD4+ or CD8+ T cells sorted from blood, obtained in a trial of the OX40 agonist ivuxolimab. The sequence was collected from an adult with an advanced solid tumor such as melanoma, head and neck, liver or kidney cancer. The rearrangement uses TRBV27 and TRBJ2-1, with 10 bases that match TRBD2. The CDR3 bases are TGTGCCAGCAGTTTAATTTGGACTAGCGGTTACAATGAGCAGTTCTTC. It specifies CASSLIWTSGYNEQFF.